The next 10 T cell receptor beta chains were all read from a single sample in a study of blood T cell repertoires in COVID-19. Repertoires were generated with immunoSEQ multiplex PCR, while TCRdb's copy carries only in-frame clones and drops some. The table has 150,000 to 180,000 clones, around 83% seen once; the top ten hold 9% to 13%. Specimen: peripheral blood. These receptors all stem from a woman in her sixties or seventies with COVID-19, enrolled during active disease.

The table lists this clone with a few counts. This chain uses TRBV5-4 with TRBJ1-2; D is possibly TRBD1 (6 bases). Trimming took off 1 base at V and 2 bases at J, with 9 bases between the two ends. Germline values: CDR1 SGHNT, CDR2 YYREEE (reference sequence). The CDR3 has 14 amino acids. The CDR3 spells CASSLWQGNYGYTF. The CDR3 nucleotides read TGTGCCAGCAGCTTGTGGCAGGGGAACTATGGCTACACCTTC.

As to this clone: Other nucleotide sequences in the sample specify the same CDR3. The V and J genes are TRBV5-8 and TRBJ1-1; D is possibly TRBD1 (5 bases). Germline V CDR1 and CDR2: SGHTS, YDEGEE. V was cut by 4 bases and J by 4 bases, with 14 bases left in between. There are 14 residues in the CDR3. CDR3: CASSPSWGRTEAFF. The CDR3 DNA is TGTGCCAGCAGCCCCTCTTGGGGCCGCACTGAAGCTTTCTTT.

The chain links TRBV19 to TRBJ2-5, with a possible D match to TRBD1 (6 bases). The V end lost 3 bases, the J end lost 6 bases, and 14 bases lay between the germline ends. There are 14 residues in the CDR3. Germline values: CDR1 LNHDA, CDR2 SQIVND (reference sequence). The CDR3 coding sequence is TGTGCCAGTAGTATGGTTGGGGGCGGAAAGACCCAGTACTTC. This translates into CASSMVGGGKTQYF.

The gene calls are TRBV29-1 and TRBJ2-4, with unresolved D. Germline V CDR1 and CDR2: SQVTM, ANQGSEA. V dropped 4 bases and J dropped 0 bases, with 7 bases sitting between them. The CDR3 spans 13 residues. CDR3 in DNA: TGCAGCGTTGTGCCACTAGCCAAAAACATTCAGTACTTC. Translating gives CSVVPLAKNIQYF.

The genes are TRBV7-2 and TRBJ1-1, with D maybe TRBD1 (6 bases). In germline, CDR1 is SGHTA, CDR2 FQGNSA. CDR3 length: 13 amino acids. Trimming took 1 base from V and 5 from J, leaving 8 bases between them. Here the CDR3 DNA reads TGTGCCAGCAGCTTAGACAGGGAGACTGAAGCTTTCTTT. Protein: CASSLDRETEAFF. The full variable domain, its missing parts supplied by reference TRBV7-2 and TRBJ1-1, is GAGVSQSPSNKVTEKGKDVELRCDPISGHTALYWYRQSLGQGLEFLIYFQGNSAPDKSGLPSDRFSAERTGGSVSTLTIQRTQQEDSAVYLCASSLDRETEAFFGQGTRLTVV.

The V and J genes are TRBV27 and TRBJ2-2; maybe TRBD1 (5 bases). The V gene lost 2 bases and the J gene lost 7 bases, with 14 bases spanning the gap. The CDR3 loop spans 15 amino acids. Germline V gene sequence: CDR1 MNHEY, CDR2 SMNVEV (reference sequence). For the CDR3, the DNA is TGTGCCAGCAGTTTAGAGGTTCAGGGATTCGGGGAGCTGTTTTTT. Protein product: CASSLEVQGFGELFF.

The rearrangement joins TRBV19 to TRBJ1-6; the D gene is possibly TRBD1 (5 bases). The CDR3 totals 15 residues. The germline V gene has CDR1 LNHDA and CDR2 SQIVND (reference sequence). Trimming stripped 3 bases from V and 7 bases from J, with 13 bases between. The CDR3 DNA is TGTGCCAGTAGTATCTTTACAGGACCGAATTCACCCCTCCACTTT. Amino acid sequence: CASSIFTGPNSPLHF.

This chain connects TRBV7-8 to TRBJ2-3; maybe TRBD1 (5 bases). CDR3 length: 14 amino acids. Germline loops: CDR1 SGHVS, CDR2 FQNEAQ. V lost 5 bases to trimming and J lost 6 bases, with 15 bases between them. The CDR3 DNA reads as TGTGCCAGCAGCCCCAGACAGTACCTCGATACGCAGTATTTT. Translation gives CASSPRQYLDTQYF.

The rearrangement joins TRBV6-2 or TRBV6-3 to TRBJ1-5, with TRBD1 as a possible D gene (6 bases). The length of the CDR3 is 20 residues. Trimming took off 4 bases at V and 0 bases at J, with 25 bases between the two ends. Per germline, CDR1 MNHEY and CDR2 SVGEGT. CDR3: CASSFIGQRAGLYSNQPQHF. The DNA of the CDR3 is TGTGCCAGCAGTTTTATTGGACAGAGAGCCGGGCTATATAGCAATCAGCCCCAGCATTTT.

V is TRBV20-1 and J is TRBJ2-3; D possibly corresponds to TRBD1 (5 bases). The germline V gene encodes CDR1 DFQATT and CDR2 SNEGSKA (reference sequence). V was clipped by 3 bases and J by 6 bases, with 19 bases between them. The CDR3 sequence is 15 residues long. The CDR3 coding sequence is TGCAGTGCTAGTGATGGGGCAGGTGGGGCGGATACGCAGTATTTT. Its protein product is CSASDGAGGADTQYF.